The 18 T cell receptor beta chains listed next were all sequenced from one sample in a study of shared clonotypes between healthy human individuals (dated by TCRdb to the early 2020s). To prepare the library, the immunoSEQ multiplex PCR assay was applied. TCRdb stores this immuneACCESS table with in-frame sequences only. Part of the clones is absent; in the studies checked, under half of the shortfall reflects unresolved V genes, and no reason is known for the rest. The sample data list some 2,500,000 clones, and 85% to 95% of these were observed just once. The ten largest clonotypes hold 0.37% of the sample. What was sequenced was naive CD4+ T cells from PBMCs. Explained via the paper, the cell subset or site label denotes: CD45RA+ positively selected. The receptors were sampled from a man between 18 and 29 years old in good health. Some clones in this sample may be carry-over from other donors' samples.

The chain is built from TRBV29-1 and TRBJ2-1; TRBD2 matches at 8 bases. With 8 bases clipped from V and 4 bases from J, the junction kept 16 bases outside the gene matches. CDR3 length: 16 amino acids. CDR1 and CDR2 (germline): SQVTM, ANQGSEA. The CDR3 region has the DNA TGCAGCTCTCGGGGGGGCGGACGGGAGGGATACAATGAGCAGTTCTTC. Its protein is CSSRGGGREGYNEQFF.

The V gene is TRBV2, the J gene TRBJ2-5, with 7 bases identical to TRBD1. CDR1 and CDR2 (germline): SNHLY, FYNNEI. CDR3 length: 15 amino acids. Trimming at V came to 5 bases and at J to 5 bases, leaving 11 bases not matched to a gene. As DNA, the CDR3 is TGTGCCAGCAGTATGGAGACAGGGTTTTGGGAGACCCAGTACTTC. It specifies CASSMETGFWETQYF.

Turning to this clone: The same CDR3 also results from other DNA sequences found in this sample. This rearrangement joins TRBV29-1 to TRBJ2-1; D is undetermined. Looked up from germline, CDR1 is SQVTM and CDR2 is ANQGSEA. The CDR3 is 16 residues long. With 0 bases removed from V and 0 bases from J, the gap between germline ends came to 12 bases. CDR3 in amino acids: CSVEEGTGSSYNEQFF. The CDR3 DNA is TGCAGCGTTGAAGAGGGAACGGGTAGCTCCTACAATGAGCAGTTCTTC.

This chain uses TRBV19 with TRBJ2-7; possible D gene TRBD1, 6 bases. Trimming cost V 5 bases and J 2 bases, with 13 bases left between them. The germline gives CDR1 LNHDA, CDR2 SQIVND (reference sequence). CDR3 length: 14 residues. Here the CDR3 DNA reads TGTGCCAGTAGTCCCCAGGGGACCACCTACGAGCAGTACTTC. Amino acid sequence: CASSPQGTTYEQYF. The whole variable domain, remainder taken from reference TRBV19 and TRBJ2-7, is DGGITQSPKYLFRKEGQNVTLSCEQNLNHDAMYWYRQDPGQGLRLIYYSQIVNDFQKGDIAEGYSVSREKKESFPLTVTSAQKNPTAFYLCASSPQGTTYEQYFGPGTRLTVT.

The J gene is TRBJ2-3, the V gene TRBV5-1; tentatively, D is TRBD1 (7 bases). The CDR3 totals 14 residues. Germline V gene sequence: CDR1 SGHRS, CDR2 YFSETQ. The germline V and J ends were trimmed by 4 bases and 2 bases, with 11 bases remaining between them. CDR3 DNA: TGCGCCAGCAGCGGAGGGGGCTTCACAGATACGCAGTATTTT. Translated, it gives CASSGGGFTDTQYF. The complete variable domain, with remaining parts taken from reference TRBV5-1 and TRBJ2-3, reads KAGVTQTPRYLIKTRGQQVTLSCSPISGHRSVSWYQQTPGQGLQFLFEYFSETQRNKGNFPGRFSGRQFSNSRSEMNVSTLELGDSALYLCASSGGGFTDTQYFGPGTRLTVL.

The chain links TRBV4-2 to TRBJ2-4; 8 nucleotides agree with TRBD2. In germline, CDR1 is LGHNA, CDR2 YNFKEQ. The ends lost 5 bases at V and 6 bases at J; junction bases unmatched: 6. The CDR3 totals 14 residues. The CDR3 DNA follows: TGTGCCAGCAGCTCCGCCGGGGGGGGAAACATTCAGTACTTC. It translates to CASSSAGGGNIQYF.

The CDR3 here is CASSLESGSSYNEQFF. DNA for the CDR3: TGTGCCAGCAGTCTGGAGAGCGGGAGCTCCTACAATGAGCAGTTCTTC. The chain couples TRBV6-4 to TRBJ2-1; 8 nucleotides match TRBD2. Trimming cost V 5 bases and J 0 bases; bases outside gene matches: 6. The CDR3 covers 16 residues. CDR1 MRHNA and CDR2 SNTAGT come from the germline V gene.

The rearrangement links TRBV28 to TRBJ1-3, with 8 bases aligning to TRBD1. The germline V gene encodes CDR1 MDHEN and CDR2 SYDVKM. The CDR3 length is 16 residues. Trimming took 5 bases from V and 0 from J; bases not matched to a gene: 6. The CDR3 DNA sequence: TGTGCCAGCAGTCCGACAGGGGCGAGCTCTGGAAACACCATATATTTT. It yields the protein CASSPTGASSGNTIYF.

This clone was seen a single time. The chain joins TRBV11-2 to TRBJ1-3; D uncertain. Germline V CDR1 and CDR2: SGHAT, FQNNGV. The CDR3 covers 15 residues. The V end lost 5 bases, the J end lost 9 bases, and 20 bases lay between the germline ends. The CDR3 coding sequence is TGTGCCAGCAGCCCCCTTAACCTATCCAACGGCACCATATATTTT. Residues: CASSPLNLSNGTIYF.

The gene calls are TRBV5-4 and TRBJ1-3; D not certain. V was cut by 0 bases and J by 2 bases, with 9 bases left in between. CDR1 is SGHNT, CDR2 YYREEE, per germline (reference sequence). This CDR3 is 15 amino acids long. CDR3 DNA: TGTGCCAGCAGCTTGGCCGGGTCCGCTGGAAACACCATATATTTT. This sequence encodes CASSLAGSAGNTIYF.

This chain uses TRBV13 with TRBJ2-7; 8 nucleotides line up with TRBD1. The CDR3 spans 16 residues. The V gene end was trimmed by 1 base and the J gene end by 0 bases; junction bases not matched to a gene: 5. Germline CDR1 PRHDT, CDR2 FYEKMQ (reference sequence). This CDR3 reads CASSLAGTGPSYEQYF. The DNA for the CDR3 is TGTGCCAGCAGCTTAGCCGGGACAGGTCCCTCCTACGAGCAGTACTTC. Drawing the rest from reference TRBV13 and TRBJ2-7, the complete variable domain is AAGVIQSPRHLIKEKRETATLKCYPIPRHDTVYWYQQGPGQDPQFLISFYEKMQSDKGSIPDRFSAQQFSDYHSELNMSSLELGDSALYFCASSLAGTGPSYEQYFGPGTRLTVT.

The chain has TRBV7-3 and TRBJ1-1; D perhaps matches TRBD1 (5 bases). CDR3 length: 13 amino acids. Deletions cut 2 bases from V and 3 bases from J, with 7 bases between. The germline gives CDR1 SGHTA, CDR2 FQGTGA. CDR3 coding DNA: TGTGCCAGCAGCTTAGAAGGGGACACTGAAGCTTTCTTT. Its protein product is CASSLEGDTEAFF.

The rearrangement links TRBV7-6 to TRBJ2-5, with D perhaps TRBD2 (6 bases). With 1 base removed from V and 5 bases from J, the gap between germline ends came to 11 bases. The CDR3 contains 14 residues. Looked up from germline, CDR1 is SGHVS and CDR2 is FNYEAQ. In DNA form, the CDR3 reads TGTGCCAGCAGCTTAGGTGGAGGGAGGGAGACCCAGTACTTC. Translation gives CASSLGGGRETQYF.

J is TRBJ1-1 and V is TRBV11-2; no reliable D call. Trimming stripped 5 bases from V and 10 bases from J, with 11 bases between. Per the germline V gene, CDR1 is SGHAT and CDR2 is FQNNGV. The CDR3 is 11 amino acids. This chain's CDR3 is CASSPPGGAFF. As DNA, the CDR3 is TGTGCCAGCAGCCCCCCAGGCGGAGCTTTCTTT.

The CDR3 is CASSFGLAVDTQYF. DNA of the CDR3: TGTGCCAGCAGCTTTGGACTAGCGGTCGATACGCAGTATTTT. The chain recombines TRBV5-6 with TRBJ2-3; 10 positions match TRBD2. After removal of 2 bases from V and 6 bases from J, the junction contained 3 bases not matched to a gene. The CDR3 has 14 residues. The germline CDR1 and CDR2 sequences are SGHDT and YYEEEE.

This clone was observed a single time. J is TRBJ2-3 and V is TRBV12-5; 12 positions match TRBD2. V dropped 6 bases and J dropped 3; count of bases not matched to a gene: 7. This CDR3 contains 16 residues. In germline, CDR1 is LGHNT, CDR2 FRNRAP. This chain's CDR3 is CASGNPGLAGTDTQYF. As DNA, the CDR3 is TGTGCTAGTGGCAACCCAGGACTAGCGGGAACAGATACGCAGTATTTT.

The chain has TRBV2 and TRBJ1-5; the D gene is possibly TRBD1 (6 bases). V was cut by 7 bases and J by 6 bases, with 16 bases left in between. Germline CDR1 and CDR2: SNHLY and FYNNEI. The CDR3 runs 14 residues. The CDR3 region is CASIGETGSQPQHF. The CDR3 DNA reads as TGTGCCAGCATCGGGGAAACAGGGAGTCAGCCCCAGCATTTT.

The CDR3 loop is CASSHAGRRGTDTQYF. DNA of the CDR3: TGTGCCAGTAGTCATGCGGGGAGGAGGGGCACAGATACGCAGTATTTT. This sequence joins TRBV19 and TRBJ2-3; D is perhaps TRBD2 (6 bases). Germline V lookup: CDR1 LNHDA, CDR2 SQIVND (reference sequence). The CDR3 extends over 16 amino acids. V lost 5 bases to trimming and J lost 1 base, with 16 bases between them.